The rows below give T cell receptor beta chains drawn from one sample of a study of cytomegalovirus exposure and HLA in healthy donors. TCRdb's copy holds only in-frame clones and misses some; the assay was immunoSEQ multiplex PCR. Here the sample spans about 200,000 clones, 80% to 85% being singletons. The sequencing input was PBMCs. All receptors derive from a woman aged 30 to 39 in good health and CMV-seronegative. The CDR3 runs from the conserved cysteine through the conserved F or W. D genes are given only for firm matches. Size is stated for part of the rows, as once, few or many counts, or as a class when the clone is expanded.

clone size | D gene | J gene | V gene | CDR3 length | CDR3 DNA | CDR3 protein
NA | NA | TRBJ2-3 | TRBV5-1 | 13 | TGCGCCAGCAGCTTCGACAGGACAGATACGCAGTATTTT | CASSFDRTDTQYF
NA | TRBD1 | TRBJ2-1 | TRBV30 | 13 | TGTGCCTGGGAACAGGGGACCTACAATGAGCAGTTCTTC | CAWEQGTYNEQFF
NA | TRBD1 | TRBJ1-6 | TRBV6-5 | 14 | TGTGCCAGCAGCCCGGGACAGGATAATTCACCCCTCCACTTT | CASSPGQDNSPLHF
NA | TRBD2 | TRBJ2-6 | TRBV5-4 | 16 | TGTGCCAGCAGCGGCGGGGGTAGGGTAGTGCCCAACGTCCTGACTTTC | CASSGGGRVVPNVLTF
NA | NA | TRBJ1-1 | TRBV15 | 14 | TGTGCCACCAGCAGAGGGCGGTCAAACACTGAAGCTTTCTTT | CATSRGRSNTEAFF
NA | NA | TRBJ2-1 | TRBV6-6 | 14 | TGTGCCAGCGGAACAGGGAAGGGCTACAATGAGCAGTTCTTC | CASGTGKGYNEQFF
once | TRBD1 | TRBJ2-3 | TRBV5-4 | 16 | TGTGCCAGCAGCCGGGGGACAGGGGATCGCGCAGATACGCAGTATTTT | CASSRGTGDRADTQYF
few | NA | TRBJ2-7 | TRBV7-8 | 13 | TGTGCCAGCAGCTACTTAGAGTCCTACGAGCAGTACTTC | CASSYLESYEQYF
NA | NA | TRBJ2-2 | TRBV5-4 | 15 | TGTGCCAGCAGCCGCCGGGGGTCTAACACCGGGGAGCTGTTTTTT | CASSRRGSNTGELFF
NA | TRBD2 | TRBJ2-5 | TRBV28 | 17 | TGTGCCAGCAGTTTGGGACTAGCGGGGGGGATCCAAGAGACCCAGTACTTC | CASSLGLAGGIQETQYF
NA | NA | TRBJ2-3 | TRBV28 | 15 | TGTGCCAGCAGCCTCGCTGGACAGACCACAGATACGCAGTATTTT | CASSLAGQTTDTQYF
NA | NA | TRBJ1-1 | TRBV7-9 | 13 | TGTGCCAGCAGCAGAGACTGGAACACTGAAGCTTTCTTT | CASSRDWNTEAFF
NA | TRBD2 | TRBJ2-1 | TRBV30 | 16 | TGTGCCTGGAGTTTTAGGGCTAGCGGGGTGTACAATGAGCAGTTCTTC | CAWSFRASGVYNEQFF
NA | TRBD1 | TRBJ2-7 | TRBV18 | 16 | TGTGCCAGCTCACCACGCTCCTTGACAGGGGGGTACGAGCAGTACTTC | CASSPRSLTGGYEQYF
NA | NA | TRBJ1-1 | TRBV29-1 | 15 | TGCAGCGTTGAAGATCGAGTTCGGGGGGACACTGAAGCTTTCTTT | CSVEDRVRGDTEAFF
NA | NA | TRBJ1-6 | TRBV30 | 13 | TGTGCCTGGAGTCCCGGGGTCGGGAGGACCCTCCACTTT | CAWSPGVGRTLHF
few | NA | TRBJ2-1 | TRBV5-1 | 18 | TGCGCCAGCGCTGGTGCCTCCAGGGCATTCCTTACAATGAGTGGGCAGTTCTTC | CASAGASRAFLTMSGQFF
NA | TRBD2 | TRBJ2-5 | TRBV29-1 | 15 | TGCAGCGTTGAACTAGCGGGAGCGAGGGGAGAGACCCAGTACTTC | CSVELAGARGETQYF
NA | NA | TRBJ1-1 | TRBV28 | 15 | TGTGCCAGCAGTTTATTAGGCAGGGGTGGTACTGAAGCTTTCTTT | CASSLLGRGGTEAFF
NA | NA | TRBJ1-4 | TRBV29-1 | 14 | TGCAGCGTAGCATGGTGGGGAGGGAATGAAAAACTGTTTTTT | CSVAWWGGNEKLFF
NA | NA | TRBJ1-4 | TRBV5-1 | 17 | TGCGCCAGCAGCTTGGGAGTCTCGTCAGGACTTAATGAAAAACTGTTTTTT | CASSLGVSSGLNEKLFF
NA | TRBD1 | TRBJ1-1 | TRBV25-1 | 12 | TGTGCCAGTTCCGGGACAGGGGGTTTAGCTTTCTTT | CASSGTGGLAFF
NA | NA | TRBJ2-1 | TRBV4-1 | 17 | TGCGCCAGCAGCCAAGATCTGGGGATGAGGGCGTCAGGAGATCAGTTCTTC | CASSQDLGMRASGDQFF
NA | NA | TRBJ2-7 | TRBV4-1 | 15 | TGCGCCAGCAGCCCCGCCCCGACTAGCTCCTACGAGCAGTACTTC | CASSPAPTSSYEQYF
NA | NA | TRBJ2-6 | TRBV30 | 15 | TGTGCCGCCGGGGGACCTACCTCTGGGGCCAACGTCCTGACTTTC | CAAGGPTSGANVLTF
few | NA | TRBJ2-5 | TRBV27 | 11 | TGTGCCAGCAGATGGGGCCAGACCCAGTACTTC | CASRWGQTQYF
NA | TRBD1 | TRBJ2-6 | TRBV27 | 19 | TGTGCCAGCAGTTTGGGTCGCGGACAGGGATCGTCTGGGGCCAACGTCCTGACTTTC | CASSLGRGQGSSGANVLTF
once | NA | TRBJ1-3 | TRBV7-7 | 15 | TGTGCCAGCAGCAAAGGAATAGGGGCTGGAAACACCATATATTTT | CASSKGIGAGNTIYF